The next 27 T cell receptor beta chains were all read from a single sample in a study of control samples from healthy donors and cancer patients. Sequenced by immunoSEQ multiplex PCR; TCRdb stores in-frame clones only, minus some. In the table there are under 200,000 clones, 92% of which are singletons. The specimen sequenced was blood. All receptors derive from a woman aged 25 to 39 in good health.

The V gene is TRBV7-8, the J gene TRBJ1-2; D gene uncertain. Trimming shortened V by 6 bases and J by 9 bases, and 20 bases separated the two germline ends. Germline V gives CDR1 SGHVS, CDR2 FQNEAQ. This CDR3 is built from 14 residues. The CDR3 DNA reads as TGTGCCAGCAGGAACGATGGGCCCGACGGGCGCTACACCTTC. The encoded protein is CASRNDGPDGRYTF.

V and J are TRBV28 and TRBJ2-7; maybe TRBD2 (5 bases). The germline V gene encodes CDR1 MDHEN and CDR2 SYDVKM. The CDR3 runs 16 residues. V was shortened by 4 bases and J by 5 bases, with 21 bases between the two germline ends. The CDR3 loop is CASSSPGGLASHEQYF. The CDR3 DNA sequence: TGTGCCAGCAGTTCCCCAGGCGGGCTAGCTTCCCACGAGCAGTACTTC.

The chain uses TRBV5-1 and TRBJ1-1; 7 bases are shared with TRBD1. The CDR3 is 14 amino acids. Germline trimming cut 4 bases from V and 3 bases from J; bases unmatched to any gene: 6. Germline CDR1 is SGHRS and CDR2 is YFSETQ. In nucleotides, the CDR3 is TGCGCCAGCAGCCCGGGACAGAAAGACACTGAAGCTTTCTTT. Encoded protein: CASSPGQKDTEAFF. Looking up the rest from reference TRBV5-1 and TRBJ1-1 gives the full variable domain: KAGVTQTPRYLIKTRGQQVTLSCSPISGHRSVSWYQQTPGQGLQFLFEYFSETQRNKGNFPGRFSGRQFSNSRSEMNVSTLELGDSALYLCASSPGQKDTEAFFGQGTRLTVV.

The chain links TRBV18 to TRBJ2-5, with 11 bases aligning to TRBD1. Germline assignment: CDR1 KGHSH and CDR2 LQKENI. J was trimmed by 1 base and V by 5 bases; bases with no gene match: 9. The CDR3 is 17 amino acids. The CDR3 loop is CASSVYRDRGSQETQYF. As DNA, the CDR3 is TGTGCCAGCTCAGTCTACCGGGACAGGGGGAGCCAAGAGACCCAGTACTTC.

The chain recombines TRBV18 with TRBJ2-4, with D possibly TRBD1 on 6 matching bases. The germline gives CDR1 KGHSH, CDR2 LQKENI. The V end lost 3 bases, the J end lost 4 bases, and 13 bases lay between the germline ends. The CDR3 has 15 residues. CDR3 DNA: TGTGCCAGCTCACCTATCGGCAGGGGTAAAAACATTCAGTACTTC. Translated, it gives CASSPIGRGKNIQYF.

Regarding this clone: Different DNA sequences within this sample yield the same CDR3. The chain joins TRBV5-1 to TRBJ1-1; D is undetermined. Trimming left V 2 bases short and J 5 bases short, with 4 bases between. CDR1 and CDR2 (germline): SGHRS, YFSETQ. CDR3 size: 11 residues. The CDR3 DNA reads as TGCGCCAGCAGCTTCGGAACTGAAGCTTTCTTT. Translating it yields CASSFGTEAFF.

V usage is TRBV4-2 and J usage is TRBJ2-7, with unresolved D. This CDR3 is 15 amino acids long. V shed 1 base and J shed 2 bases, with 12 bases lying between them. The germline V gene has CDR1 LGHNA and CDR2 YNFKEQ. The CDR3 here is CASSQVADHTYEQYF. CDR3 sequence (DNA): TGTGCCAGCAGCCAAGTTGCGGACCATACCTACGAGCAGTACTTC.

The chain carries TRBV7-9 and TRBJ2-2; D might be TRBD2 (6 bases). The V end lost 3 bases, the J end lost 4 bases, and 12 bases lay between the germline ends. CDR1 is SEHNR and CDR2 is FQNEAQ in the germline V gene (reference sequence). The CDR3 totals 15 residues. The CDR3 coding sequence is TGTGCCAGCAGCTTCCTTGGGGGGTCCACCGGGGAGCTGTTTTTT. Residues: CASSFLGGSTGELFF. The full variable domain, with the rest looked up from reference TRBV7-9 and TRBJ2-2, is DTGVSQNPRHKITKRGQNVTFRCDPISEHNRLYWYRQTLGQGPEFLTYFQNEAQLEKSRLLSDRFSAERPKGSFSTLEIQRTEQGDSAMYLCASSFLGGSTGELFFGEGSRLTVL.

The CDR3 nucleotides are TGTGCCAGCAGGTCCTTCATTGGAGACCCCTCCCCGAAGCAGTATTTT. Protein sequence: CASRSFIGDPSPKQYF. This sequence joins TRBV28 and TRBJ2-3, with no clear D. V lost 6 bases to trimming and J lost 11 bases, with 27 bases between them. The CDR3 loop spans 16 amino acids. Germline CDR1 reads MDHEN; CDR2 reads SYDVKM.

The chain couples TRBV18 to TRBJ1-2; TRBD1 agrees at 7 bases. Germline V gene data show CDR1 as KGHSH and CDR2 as LQKENI. The CDR3 has 13 amino acids. J gave up 0 bases and V 8 bases, and 3 bases lay outside the gene matches. DNA for the CDR3: TGTGCCAGCGACAGGGAAGCTAACTATGGCTACACCTTC. Translating gives CASDREANYGYTF.

The V and J genes are TRBV28 and TRBJ1-2; 9 bases align to TRBD1. CDR1 and CDR2 (germline): MDHEN, SYDVKM. V was pared by 8 bases and J by 4 bases, with 11 bases of the junction left unmatched. The CDR3 spans 15 residues. This CDR3 is CASRQGGVTAYGYTF. The CDR3 DNA follows: TGTGCCAGCCGACAGGGGGGCGTTACGGCCTATGGCTACACCTTC.

V and J are TRBV5-6 and TRBJ1-1; D uncertain. V shed 3 bases and J shed 10 bases, with 10 bases lying between them. Germline V lookup: CDR1 SGHDT, CDR2 YYEEEE. The CDR3 sequence is 11 residues long. The CDR3 reads CASSSRTGAFF. CDR3 sequence (DNA): TGTGCCAGCAGCTCGCGGACCGGAGCTTTCTTT.

The chain joins TRBV7-3 to TRBJ2-2; D might be TRBD2 (5 bases). This CDR3 spans 13 amino acids. V gave up 0 bases and J gave up 7 bases, with 6 bases separating them. CDR1 and CDR2 (germline): SGHTA, FQGTGA. CDR3 region: CASSLTGDGELFF. The CDR3 DNA is TGTGCCAGCAGCTTAACGGGAGACGGGGAGCTGTTTTTT.

The J gene is TRBJ2-1, the V gene TRBV4-3, with TRBD1 as a possible D gene (6 bases). CDR3 length: 13 residues. V lost 4 bases and J lost 4, with 8 bases in between. In germline, CDR1 is LGHNA, CDR2 YSLEER. Here the CDR3 DNA reads TGCGCCAGCAGCCGCGGACAGTACAATGAGCAGTTCTTC. Amino acid sequence: CASSRGQYNEQFF.

J is TRBJ1-3 and V is TRBV9; possible D gene TRBD1, 5 bases. The CDR3 consists of 16 residues. The germline gives CDR1 SGDLS, CDR2 YYNGEE. The germline V and J ends were trimmed by 4 bases and 0 bases, with 14 bases remaining between them. DNA for the CDR3: TGTGCCAGCAGCTTCGGACAAACATACTCTGGAAACACCATATATTTT. It codes for CASSFGQTYSGNTIYF.

Only one count was recorded for this clone. The chain couples TRBV3-1 (or the pseudogene TRBV3-2) to TRBJ1-2; D remains ambiguous. The germline gives CDR1 LGHDT, CDR2 YNNKEL (reference sequence). This CDR3 contains 15 residues. V lost 1 base to trimming and J lost 2 bases, with 11 bases between them. The DNA of the CDR3 is TGTGCCAGCAGCCAAGGAACACATGGAAACTATGGCTACACCTTC. Translation: CASSQGTHGNYGYTF.

The chain joins TRBV9 to TRBJ2-3, with D unresolved. The CDR3 is made up of 14 amino acids. Trimming left V 0 bases short and J 2 bases short, with 7 bases between. Germline V gene sequence: CDR1 SGDLS, CDR2 YYNGEE. For the CDR3, the DNA is TGTGCCAGCAGCGTAGCGACACCCACAGATACGCAGTATTTT. It encodes CASSVATPTDTQYF.

The CDR3 DNA follows: TGCGCCAGCAGCGCCCCGGGACAGGGGGCCGGGGAGCTGTTTTTT. Translating it yields CASSAPGQGAGELFF. The chain recombines TRBV5-1 with TRBJ2-2; 11 nucleotides match TRBD1. Germline lookup yields CDR1 SGHRS and CDR2 YFSETQ. The CDR3 totals 15 residues. The ends lost 4 bases at V and 6 bases at J; junction bases unmatched: 5.

This clone was counted a few times. This chain uses TRBV25-1 with TRBJ1-1; D is unclear. The CDR3 length is 13 residues. CDR1 is MGHDK, CDR2 SYGVNS, per germline. Trimming stripped 5 bases from V and 1 base from J, with 8 bases between. The CDR3 loop is CASSRKGNTEAFF. The CDR3 nucleotides read TGTGCCAGCAGTAGGAAGGGGAACACTGAAGCTTTCTTT. Combining the CDR3 with reference TRBV25-1 and TRBJ1-1 gives the whole variable domain EADIYQTPRYLVIGTGKKITLECSQTMGHDKMYWYQQDPGMELHLIHYSYGVNSTEKGDLSSESTVSRIRTEHFPLTLESARPSHTSQYLCASSRKGNTEAFFGQGTRLTVV.

J is TRBJ1-1 and V is TRBV6-6; 7 bases are a match to TRBD1. The V gene end was trimmed by 6 bases and the J gene end by 1 base; junction bases not matched to a gene: 8. Per the germline V gene, CDR1 is MNHNY and CDR2 is SVGAGI (reference sequence). This CDR3 region has 15 residues. CDR3 DNA sequence: TGTGCCAGCAGCCCCGGACAGGTTGCGAACACTGAAGCTTTCTTT. Its protein is CASSPGQVANTEAFF.

This clone was counted a single time. The chain carries TRBV6-2 or TRBV6-3 and TRBJ1-2, with D perhaps matching TRBD1 (5 bases). The germline CDR1 and CDR2 sequences are MNHEY and SVGEGT. This CDR3 region has 15 residues. The V end was cut by 1 base, the J end by 4 bases, with 13 bases between. DNA for the CDR3: TGTGCCAGCAGTTACTTCAGGGCCCAGTCCTATGGCTACACCTTC. Translating it yields CASSYFRAQSYGYTF.

This rearrangement joins TRBV6-5 to TRBJ1-5, with D possibly being TRBD1 (6 bases). This CDR3 region has 14 residues. Trimming took off 6 bases at V and 1 base at J, with 10 bases between the two ends. The germline V gene encodes CDR1 MNHEY and CDR2 SVGAGI. DNA for the CDR3: TGTGCCAGCAGGCTTACAGGGAGCAATCAGCCCCAGCATTTT. It yields the protein CASRLTGSNQPQHF.

This sequence joins TRBV7-9 and TRBJ2-7; no firm D call. V was cut by 3 bases and J by 3 bases, with 9 bases left in between. Germline assignment: CDR1 SEHNR and CDR2 FQNEAQ (reference sequence). CDR3 length: 13 amino acids. The CDR3 protein is CASSFDDGYEQYF. Written as DNA, the CDR3 is TGTGCCAGCAGCTTTGATGACGGCTACGAGCAGTACTTC.

The V call is TRBV20-1, the J call TRBJ2-7; D not certain. The CDR3 is 10 amino acids. Deletions cut 7 bases from V and 7 bases from J, with 11 bases between. Per the germline V gene, CDR1 is DFQATT and CDR2 is SNEGSKA (reference sequence). The CDR3 reads CSVEMTEQYF. The CDR3 DNA sequence: TGCAGTGTCGAGATGACTGAGCAGTACTTC.

The V call is TRBV6-5, the J call TRBJ2-3; D possibly corresponds to TRBD2 (6 bases). Trimming pared 6 bases from V and 3 bases from J, leaving 16 bases between. The CDR3 length is 15 residues. Looked up from germline, CDR1 is MNHEY and CDR2 is SVGAGI. The CDR3 DNA reads as TGTGCCAGCAGAGGGATAGACAGCGGGACAGATACGCAGTATTTT. The encoded protein is CASRGIDSGTDTQYF.

V gene TRBV2 combines with J gene TRBJ1-1; 8 bases agree with TRBD1. Germline V gene lookup returns CDR1 SNHLY and CDR2 FYNNEI. There are 14 residues in the CDR3. Trimming took 6 bases from V and 5 from J; bases not matched to a gene: 8. CDR3 sequence: CASRDRAGGTEAFF. The CDR3, as DNA: TGTGCCAGCAGGGACAGGGCGGGTGGGACTGAAGCTTTCTTT. Together with reference TRBV2 and TRBJ1-1, the CDR3 gives the full variable domain: EPEVTQTPSHQVTQMGQEVILRCVPISNHLYFYWYRQILGQKVEFLVSFYNNEISEKSEIFDDQFSVERPDGSNFTLKIRSTKLEDSAMYFCASRDRAGGTEAFFGQGTRLTVV.

The chain links TRBV19 to TRBJ2-7; perhaps TRBD2 as D (6 bases). The CDR3 is 14 amino acids. Germline CDR1 reads LNHDA; CDR2 reads SQIVND (reference sequence). The V end was cut by 5 bases, the J end by 4 bases, with 15 bases between. CDR3 nucleotides: TGTGCCAGTAGTGCGGGACCCTGGGGGTACGAGCAGTACTTC. This translates into CASSAGPWGYEQYF.